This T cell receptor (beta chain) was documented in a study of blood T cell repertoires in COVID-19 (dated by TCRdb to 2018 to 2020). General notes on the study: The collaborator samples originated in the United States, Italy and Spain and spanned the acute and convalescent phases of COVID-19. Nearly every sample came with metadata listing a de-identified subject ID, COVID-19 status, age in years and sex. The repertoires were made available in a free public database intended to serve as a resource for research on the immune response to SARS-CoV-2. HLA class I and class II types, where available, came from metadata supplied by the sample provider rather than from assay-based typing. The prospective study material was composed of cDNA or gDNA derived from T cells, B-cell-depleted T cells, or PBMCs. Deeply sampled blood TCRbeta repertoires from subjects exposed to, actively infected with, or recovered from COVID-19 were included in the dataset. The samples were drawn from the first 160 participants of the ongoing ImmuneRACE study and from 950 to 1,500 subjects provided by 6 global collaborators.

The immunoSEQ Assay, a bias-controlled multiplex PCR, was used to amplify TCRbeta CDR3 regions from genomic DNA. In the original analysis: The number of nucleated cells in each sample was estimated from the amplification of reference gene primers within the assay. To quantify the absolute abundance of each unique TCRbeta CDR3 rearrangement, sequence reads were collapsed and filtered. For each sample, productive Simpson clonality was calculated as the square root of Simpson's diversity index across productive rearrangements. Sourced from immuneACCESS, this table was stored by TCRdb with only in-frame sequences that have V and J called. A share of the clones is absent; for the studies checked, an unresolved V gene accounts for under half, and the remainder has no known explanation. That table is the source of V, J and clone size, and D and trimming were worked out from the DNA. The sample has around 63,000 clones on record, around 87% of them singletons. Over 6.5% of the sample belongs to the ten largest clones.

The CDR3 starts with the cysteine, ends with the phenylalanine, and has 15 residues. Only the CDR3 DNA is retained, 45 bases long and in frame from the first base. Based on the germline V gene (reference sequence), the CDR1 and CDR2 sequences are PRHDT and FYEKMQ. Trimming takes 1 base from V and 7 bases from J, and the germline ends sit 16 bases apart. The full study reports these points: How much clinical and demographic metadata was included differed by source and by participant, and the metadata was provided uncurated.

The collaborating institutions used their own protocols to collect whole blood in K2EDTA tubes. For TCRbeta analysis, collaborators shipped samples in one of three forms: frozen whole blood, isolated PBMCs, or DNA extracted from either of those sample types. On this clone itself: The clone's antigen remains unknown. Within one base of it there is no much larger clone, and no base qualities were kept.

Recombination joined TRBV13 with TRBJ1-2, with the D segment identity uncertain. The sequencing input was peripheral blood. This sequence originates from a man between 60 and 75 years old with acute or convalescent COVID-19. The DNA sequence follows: TGTGCCAGCAGCTTAGATGACCCGCTAGTGAGTGGCTACACCTTC. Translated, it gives CASSLDDPLVSGYTF.